These T cell receptor beta chains were read from a single sample in a study of beta chain features in type 1 diabetes. TCRdb's table, derived via immunoSEQ multiplex PCR, lists solely in-frame clones and lacks some. This sample has around 360,000 clones, with approximately 12% found just once. The material sequenced was naive CD4+ T cells from blood. The receptors originated from a woman aged 18-29 years with type 1 diabetes. The CDR3 runs from the conserved cysteine through the conserved F or W. The D gene is left open where the match is weak. Rows may omit the clone size; those that give it use once, few, many or a size class.

V: TRBV29-1
size: few
J: TRBJ2-7
D: TRBD1
CDR3: CSSTGASYEQYF
DNA: TGCAGCTCAACAGGGGCCTCCTACGAGCAGTACTTC

V: TRBV30
size: NA
J: TRBJ1-1
D: TRBD1
CDR3: CAWTLQGANTEAFF
DNA: TGTGCCTGGACTCTACAGGGGGCGAACACTGAAGCTTTCTTT

V: TRBV5-1
size: NA
J: TRBJ2-5
D: NA
CDR3: CASSLPTGQETQYF
DNA: TGCGCCAGCAGCTTGCCGACAGGCCAAGAGACCCAGTACTTC

V: TRBV4-3
size: NA
J: TRBJ1-2
D: NA
CDR3: CASSQDNFYGYTF
DNA: TGCGCCAGCAGCCAAGATAACTTCTATGGCTACACCTTC

V: TRBV5-6
size: few
J: TRBJ1-4
D: NA
CDR3: CASMGMNEKLFF
DNA: TGTGCCAGCATGGGCATGAATGAAAAACTGTTTTTT

V: TRBV19
size: few
J: TRBJ1-1
D: NA
CDR3: CASSIESTEAFF
DNA: TGTGCCAGTAGTATCGAGAGCACTGAAGCTTTCTTT

V: TRBV28
size: few
J: TRBJ2-7
D: NA
CDR3: CASRSYEQYF
DNA: TGTGCCAGCCGGTCCTACGAGCAGTACTTC

V: TRBV9
size: NA
J: TRBJ2-1
D: NA
CDR3: CASSVAGRRTNNEQFF
DNA: TGTGCCAGCAGCGTAGCGGGGAGGCGAACAAACAATGAGCAGTTCTTC

V: TRBV28
size: few
J: TRBJ2-5
D: NA
CDR3: CASSSYTYQETQYF
DNA: TGTGCCAGCAGTAGTTACACGTACCAAGAGACCCAGTACTTC

V: TRBV11-2
size: NA
J: TRBJ1-2
D: NA
CDR3: CASSQGFGYTF
DNA: TGTGCCAGCAGCCAGGGGTTTGGCTACACCTTC

V: TRBV6-5
size: NA
J: TRBJ1-5
D: NA
CDR3: CASTRIGVGPQHF
DNA: TGTGCCAGCACCCGTATCGGGGTCGGGCCCCAGCATTTT

V: TRBV29-1
size: NA
J: TRBJ2-1
D: TRBD2
CDR3: CSGLAGDGYEQFF
DNA: TGCAGCGGCCTAGCGGGGGACGGGTATGAGCAGTTCTTC

V: TRBV7-2
size: NA
J: TRBJ2-1
D: TRBD2
CDR3: CASSLEREGEQFF
DNA: TGTGCCAGCAGCTTAGAGCGGGAGGGGGAGCAGTTCTTC

V: TRBV19
size: few
J: TRBJ1-1
D: NA
CDR3: CATKPGGGPHTEAFF
DNA: TGTGCCACCAAACCGGGAGGGGGGCCCCACACTGAAGCTTTCTTT

V: TRBV7-9
size: NA
J: TRBJ1-2
D: TRBD1
CDR3: CASSLPGGDGYTF
DNA: TGTGCCAGCAGCTTACCAGGGGGAGATGGCTACACCTTC

V: TRBV30
size: NA
J: TRBJ2-7
D: TRBD1
CDR3: CAWTQQGAVHEQYF
DNA: TGTGCCTGGACCCAACAGGGGGCCGTGCACGAGCAGTACTTC

V: TRBV11-2
size: NA
J: TRBJ2-5
D: NA
CDR3: CASSLDGETQYF
DNA: TGTGCCAGCAGCCTAGACGGAGAGACCCAGTACTTC

V: TRBV27
size: few
J: TRBJ2-4
D: TRBD1
CDR3: CASSLKDRGGNIQYF
DNA: TGTGCCAGCAGCCTGAAGGACAGGGGTGGAAACATTCAGTACTTC

V: TRBV4-1
size: few
J: TRBJ1-2
D: NA
CDR3: CASSRSWGANYGYTF
DNA: TGCGCCAGCAGTCGGAGTTGGGGGGCTAACTATGGCTACACCTTC

V: TRBV25-1
size: NA
J: TRBJ1-2
D: NA
CDR3: CASSEGGVFYGYTF
DNA: TGTGCCAGCAGTGAAGGAGGGGTTTTTTATGGCTACACCTTC

V: TRBV19
size: NA
J: TRBJ2-6
D: TRBD1
CDR3: CASSKGAGANVLTF
DNA: TGTGCCAGTAGTAAGGGGGCGGGGGCCAACGTCCTGACTTTC

V: TRBV29-1
size: NA
J: TRBJ1-5
D: NA
CDR3: CSVEAGSNQPQHF
DNA: TGCAGCGTTGAAGCGGGGAGCAATCAGCCCCAGCATTTT

V: TRBV7-2
size: NA
J: TRBJ2-1
D: TRBD2
CDR3: CASSLELAGYNEQFF
DNA: TGTGCCAGCAGCTTAGAACTAGCGGGTTACAATGAGCAGTTCTTC

V: TRBV28
size: NA
J: TRBJ1-1
D: TRBD1
CDR3: CASSLRGPNTEAFF
DNA: TGTGCCAGCAGTTTAAGGGGGCCGAACACTGAAGCTTTCTTT

V: TRBV4-3
size: few
J: TRBJ1-5
D: NA
CDR3: CASSQEVNRKNSNQPQHF
DNA: TGCGCCAGCAGCCAAGAAGTGAACAGGAAAAATAGCAATCAGCCCCAGCATTTT

V: TRBV7-9
size: few
J: TRBJ2-7
D: NA
CDR3: CASSRTGSEQYF
DNA: TGTGCCAGCAGCCGCACAGGGAGCGAGCAGTACTTC

V: TRBV2
size: NA
J: TRBJ2-1
D: NA
CDR3: CASTLSSYNEQFF
DNA: TGTGCCAGCACCCTGAGCTCCTACAATGAGCAGTTCTTC

V: TRBV6-4
size: NA
J: TRBJ1-1
D: NA
CDR3: CASSRDWGGTEAFF
DNA: TGTGCCAGCAGCCGGGATTGGGGGGGGACTGAAGCTTTCTTT

V: TRBV7-6
size: few
J: TRBJ1-5
D: NA
CDR3: CASSPIVSGLAQHF
DNA: TGTGCCAGCAGCCCTATTGTTTCAGGTCTGGCCCAGCATTTT

V: TRBV15
size: NA
J: TRBJ2-7
D: NA
CDR3: CATSRDYWGGATTSYEQYF
DNA: TGTGCCACCAGCAGAGATTACTGGGGGGGCGCGACCACCTCCTACGAGCAGTACTTC

V: TRBV7-9
size: few
J: TRBJ2-4
D: TRBD2
CDR3: CASSQSGGPDYF
DNA: TGTGCCAGCAGCCAGAGCGGGGGGCCGGATTACTTC

V: TRBV5-1
size: NA
J: TRBJ1-5
D: TRBD1
CDR3: CASSLLSGGGQPQHF
DNA: TGCGCCAGCAGCTTATTGTCAGGGGGCGGTCAGCCCCAGCATTTT

V: TRBV7-8
size: NA
J: TRBJ2-1
D: NA
CDR3: CASSWQSRVGSTNNEQFF
DNA: TGTGCCAGCAGCTGGCAAAGCCGGGTCGGGAGTACAAACAATGAGCAGTTCTTC

V: TRBV29-1
size: NA
J: TRBJ2-3
D: NA
CDR3: CSVEVGASTDTQYF
DNA: TGCAGCGTTGAAGTGGGGGCTAGCACAGATACGCAGTATTTT

V: TRBV9
size: NA
J: TRBJ2-1
D: TRBD1
CDR3: CASSLEGQGYNEQFF
DNA: TGTGCCAGCAGCTTGGAAGGACAGGGATACAATGAGCAGTTCTTC

V: TRBV5-1
size: NA
J: TRBJ2-5
D: NA
CDR3: CASSFEQETQYF
DNA: TGCGCCAGCAGCTTTGAGCAAGAGACCCAGTACTTC

V: TRBV7-2
size: few
J: TRBJ1-2
D: NA
CDR3: CASSSSGFGYGYTF
DNA: TGTGCCAGCAGCTCCTCCGGGTTTGGCTATGGCTACACCTTC

V: TRBV11-2
size: NA
J: TRBJ2-3
D: NA
CDR3: CASSLGQGRTDTQYF
DNA: TGTGCCAGCAGCTTAGGCCAGGGTCGGACAGATACGCAGTATTTT

V: TRBV19
size: NA
J: TRBJ2-3
D: TRBD1
CDR3: CASSSGQAITDTQYF
DNA: TGTGCCAGTAGTTCCGGACAGGCGATCACAGATACGCAGTATTTT

V: TRBV6-6
size: few
J: TRBJ1-6
D: NA
CDR3: CASSSNNSPLHF
DNA: TGTGCCAGCAGCTCTAATAATTCACCCCTCCACTTT

V: TRBV9
size: few
J: TRBJ2-2
D: NA
CDR3: CASSPGLSNTGELFF
DNA: TGTGCCAGCAGCCCGGGACTCTCCAACACCGGGGAGCTGTTTTTT